This T cell receptor (beta chain) emerged from a study of T-cell memory formation after mild COVID-19. Germline values: CDR1 SGDLS, CDR2 YYNGEE. The CDR3 extends over 15 amino acids. Trimming removed 1 base at V and 4 bases at J, with 14 bases between. One entry per CDR3 protein results from TCRdb running MiXCR on the 5' RACE reads. The top ten hold approximately 21% of the sample, which has about 310,000 distinct CDR3 sequences, around 19% seen once. The chain uses TRBV9 and TRBJ2-5, with D tentatively TRBD2 (7 bases). The sequence came from a man aged 18 to 30 who had mild COVID-19 (a few samples of this study predate the infection). Cell type and time point are not known. Material: PBMCs or a T cell subset sorted from them (not recorded which). DNA for the CDR3: TGTGCCAGCAGCGTATCGGGGGGCTCTCTAGAGACCCAGTACTTC. It yields the protein CASSVSGGSLETQYF.